The present T cell receptor beta chain was sequenced within a study of Graves' ophthalmopathy and Graves' hyperthyroidism. Broader study findings: Most thyroid clonotypes with frequency above 0.001 were detected in blood too. Ophthalmopathy could be told apart from stable hyperthyroidism by a 13-signature model (approximately 90% sensitivity, about 80% specificity).

The CDR3 has 10 amino acids. CDR1 and CDR2 from the germline V gene are SQVTM and ANQGSEA. V was trimmed by 6 bases and J by 5 bases, leaving 7 bases between them. Ophthalmopathic donors had moderate-to-severe activity, CAS ≥3 and NOSPECS ≥4, with disease that had lasted under 3 months. Excluded were patients with other autoimmune diseases, uncontrolled infections, pregnancy or lactation. Concerning this clonotype: The antigen is not known.

Scientists amplified the TCR beta CDR3 regions from RNA transcripts. In the first round, RT-PCR was carried out with HTBI primers, and a multiplex PCR formed the second round. One entry per CDR3 protein, called by TCRdb with MiXCR from the multiplex PCR reads. Of 650,000 to 900,000 distinct CDR3 sequences listed, roughly 41% were seen once; the top ten hold 44%. This receptor was taken from an adult man with Graves' ophthalmopathy. Input material: peripheral blood. The V gene is TRBV29-1, the J gene TRBJ2-5; possible D gene TRBD1, 6 bases. In DNA form, the CDR3 reads TGCAGCGTAACAGGGGAGACCCAGTACTTC. Amino acids: CSVTGETQYF.